The 21 T cell receptor beta chains presented below share a single source sample, sequenced in a study of cytomegalovirus exposure and HLA in healthy donors. PCR involved 60 Vbeta and 13 Jbeta primers. Measured with immunoSEQ multiplex PCR; TCRdb has only the in-frame clones, and not every one. The sample consists of 150,000 to 200,000 clones, under 80% of them appearing once. The sample comprised PBMCs. The receptor source for this set is a female donor in good health and CMV-seronegative.

This clone has just one count. The chain carries TRBV27 and TRBJ1-1, with no clear D. V was cut by 2 bases and J by 4 bases, with 14 bases left in between. The CDR3 length is 15 residues. The germline CDR1 and CDR2 sequences are MNHEY and SMNVEV (reference sequence). This CDR3 reads CASSLVPERVTEAFF. Written as DNA, the CDR3 is TGTGCCAGCAGTTTAGTGCCGGAGAGGGTCACTGAAGCTTTCTTT.

As for this clone: This specimen includes other DNA sequences encoding the same CDR3. The chain couples TRBV10-3 to TRBJ1-1, with a weak D call TRBD1 (6 bases). The V gene's germline CDR1 is ENHRY and CDR2 SYGVKD. The CDR3 runs 13 residues. V shed 6 bases and J shed 1 base, with 9 bases lying between them. The CDR3 DNA is TGTGCCATCAGCCAGGGGTCGAACACTGAAGCTTTCTTT. Translation: CAISQGSNTEAFF.

V usage is TRBV21-1 and J usage is TRBJ1-5; the table's TRBD1 call for D was not verified on the DNA. TRBV21-1 is flagged as a pseudogene. This CDR3 is 16 amino acids long. CDR3 region: CASSKAPGYSNQPQHF. CDR3 in DNA: TGTGCCAGCAGCAAAGCCCCAGGGTATAGCAATCAGCCCCAGCATTTT.

The chain links TRBV7-6 to TRBJ2-1; TRBD1 aligns across 9 bases. This CDR3 contains 15 residues. The V and J ends lost 1 base and 4 bases, in that order; junction bases with no gene match: 2. CDR1 and CDR2 from the germline V gene are SGHVS and FNYEAQ. The CDR3 DNA is TGTGCCAGCAGCTTAGAACAGGGGGCTTACAATGAGCAGTTCTTC. This gives the protein CASSLEQGAYNEQFF.

The rearrangement links TRBV11-3 to TRBJ2-5; 8 bases map to TRBD2. V dropped 5 bases and J dropped 7; count of bases not matched to a gene: 6. The CDR3 totals 13 residues. CDR1 and CDR2 from the germline V gene are SGHNT and YENEEA. CDR3 amino acids: CASSPGGLGTQYF. CDR3 nucleotide sequence: TGTGCCAGCAGCCCGGGGGGGCTGGGGACCCAGTACTTC.

This chain joins TRBV6-5 and TRBJ1-5, with D perhaps matching TRBD1 (5 bases). Trimming shortened V by 5 bases and J by 5 bases, and 16 bases separated the two germline ends. CDR3 length equals 15 residues. Germline V gene data show CDR1 as MNHEY and CDR2 as SVGAGI. CDR3: CASSRGNIPYQPQHF. The CDR3 DNA reads as TGTGCCAGCAGTCGGGGGAATATACCCTATCAGCCCCAGCATTTT.

The chain employs TRBV18 and TRBJ1-2; D might be TRBD1 (6 bases). Germline lookup yields CDR1 KGHSH and CDR2 LQKENI. V was cut by 6 bases and J by 6 bases, with 17 bases left in between. This CDR3 spans 14 amino acids. The CDR3 DNA reads as TGTGCCAGCTCCCTCGACAGGCAGAGGAATGGCTACACCTTC. Protein: CASSLDRQRNGYTF.

The chain joins TRBV12-5 to TRBJ2-2; TRBD2 aligns across 7 bases. This CDR3 is built from 16 residues. V trimming: 10 bases; J trimming: 0 bases; junction bases outside the gene matches: 11. The germline V gene encodes CDR1 LGHNT and CDR2 FRNRAP. CDR3 sequence reads: CATAPGLTTNTGELFF. The CDR3 DNA follows: TGTGCTACCGCACCGGGACTAACGACGAACACCGGGGAGCTGTTTTTT.

V and J are TRBV30 and TRBJ1-4; TRBD1 is a possible D gene (5 bases). From germline, CDR1 is GTSNPN and CDR2 SVGIG (reference sequence). V was pared by 5 bases and J by 6 bases, with 16 bases between. The CDR3 contains 14 residues. CDR3: CAWGPGGSDEKLFF. In DNA, the CDR3 is TGTGCCTGGGGTCCGGGGGGTTCGGATGAAAAACTGTTTTTT.

The chain uses TRBV5-1 and TRBJ2-5; TRBD2 matches at 16 bases. The ends lost 3 bases at V and 3 bases at J; junction bases unmatched: 2. The CDR3 is made up of 16 amino acids. The germline CDR1 and CDR2 sequences are SGHRS and YFSETQ. The chain's CDR3 is CASSWGTSGGEETQYF. In nucleotides, the CDR3 is TGCGCCAGCAGCTGGGGGACTAGCGGGGGGGAAGAGACCCAGTACTTC.

This chain joins TRBV30 and TRBJ2-1; the match to TRBD2 covers 9 bases. Germline loops: CDR1 GTSNPN, CDR2 SVGIG (reference sequence). The V gene end was trimmed by 0 bases and the J gene end by 12 bases; junction bases not matched to a gene: 9. There are 14 residues in the CDR3. The CDR3 coding sequence is TGTGCCTGGAGTGTAGACCTCCTAGCGGGGTTGCAGTTCTTC. Its translation: CAWSVDLLAGLQFF.

In its sample, this clone was seen once. The CDR3 sequence: CASSGGLHNTEAFF. The CDR3 nucleotides read TGTGCCAGCAGCGGGGGACTGCATAACACTGAAGCTTTCTTT. This chain connects TRBV9 to TRBJ1-1; perhaps TRBD1 as D (5 bases). Trimming took off 3 bases at V and 2 bases at J, with 11 bases between the two ends. Germline V gene lookup returns CDR1 SGDLS and CDR2 YYNGEE. The CDR3 is 14 residues long.

The chain has TRBV18 and TRBJ2-3; 14 positions agree with TRBD2. With 6 bases clipped from V and 4 bases from J, the junction kept 3 bases outside the gene matches. The CDR3 is 15 amino acids. The germline CDR1 and CDR2 sequences are KGHSH and LQKENI. CDR3 DNA sequence: TGTGCCAGCTCGTGGACTAGCGGGGGGTCAGATACGCAGTATTTT. Amino acids: CASSWTSGGSDTQYF.

This clone came up a few times. The chain has TRBV27 and TRBJ1-2; unclear D gene. Germline-derived CDR1 and CDR2 are MNHEY and SMNVEV (reference sequence). The CDR3 runs 15 residues. The V gene lost 0 bases and the J gene lost 4 bases, with 12 bases spanning the gap. The CDR3 reads CASSLSGSGRYGYTF. CDR3 in DNA: TGTGCCAGCAGTTTATCAGGGAGTGGTCGCTATGGCTACACCTTC.

Of note for this clone: Other nucleotide sequences from this sample produce the same CDR3. The CDR3 reads CASSLAGMNTEAFF. CDR3 DNA: TGCGCCAGCAGCTTGGCAGGGATGAACACTGAAGCTTTCTTT. The rearrangement links TRBV5-1 to TRBJ1-1; possibly TRBD1 for D (5 bases). The CDR3 loop spans 14 amino acids. V was pared by 0 bases and J by 0 bases, with 6 bases between. The germline gives CDR1 SGHRS, CDR2 YFSETQ. Together with reference TRBV5-1 and TRBJ1-1, the CDR3 gives the full variable domain: KAGVTQTPRYLIKTRGQQVTLSCSPISGHRSVSWYQQTPGQGLQFLFEYFSETQRNKGNFPGRFSGRQFSNSRSEMNVSTLELGDSALYLCASSLAGMNTEAFFGQGTRLTVV.

This chain links TRBV27 with TRBJ1-1, with TRBD1 identical over 10 bases. Losses at the gene ends were 6 bases for V and 4 bases for J; bases not matched to a gene: 5. The CDR3 is 14 residues long. Germline loops: CDR1 MNHEY, CDR2 SMNVEV (reference sequence). CDR3 region: CASRRQGAITEAFF. As DNA, the CDR3 is TGTGCCAGCAGACGACAGGGGGCTATCACTGAAGCTTTCTTT.

J is TRBJ2-1 and V is TRBV5-1, with 8 bases aligning to TRBD1. The CDR3 extends over 16 amino acids. V shed 5 bases and J 0 bases; nucleotides not matched to a gene: 7. Germline CDR1 reads SGHRS; CDR2 reads YFSETQ. DNA for the CDR3: TGCGCCAGCAGGCAGGGGGCTTCCAGCTCCTACAATGAGCAGTTCTTC. Encoded protein: CASRQGASSSYNEQFF.

The V call is TRBV7-8, the J call TRBJ2-1; maybe TRBD1 (6 bases). Trimming pared 6 bases from V and 4 bases from J, leaving 19 bases between. The CDR3 is 16 amino acids. Germline assignment: CDR1 SGHVS and CDR2 FQNEAQ. CDR3 nucleotide sequence: TGTGCCAGCAGACCATCCAGGGGCCTCATTTACAATGAGCAGTTCTTC. Its translation: CASRPSRGLIYNEQFF.

The chain employs TRBV6-5 and TRBJ2-2; tentative D call: TRBD2 (5 bases). In germline, CDR1 is MNHEY, CDR2 SVGAGI. The CDR3 spans 14 residues. Trimming left V 2 bases short and J 2 bases short, with 6 bases between. The CDR3 DNA follows: TGTGCCAGCAGTTACGGACTTAACACCGGGGAGCTGTTTTTT. It is translated as CASSYGLNTGELFF.

This clone was found a few times. The J gene is TRBJ1-1, the V gene TRBV5-1; the match to TRBD1 covers 10 bases. Losses at the gene ends were 5 bases for V and 0 bases for J; bases not matched to a gene: 7. The CDR3 totals 16 residues. Germline CDR1 is SGHRS and CDR2 is YFSETQ. The CDR3 loop is CASSDEGQGMNTEAFF. CDR3 bases: TGCGCCAGCAGTGACGAGGGACAGGGGATGAACACTGAAGCTTTCTTT.

The chain employs TRBV11-2 and TRBJ2-5; 9 positions match TRBD1. V dropped 1 base and J dropped 4; count of bases not matched to a gene: 13. Germline CDR1 and CDR2: SGHAT and FQNNGV. CDR3 length: 18 residues. The CDR3 sequence: CASSLGRPGTGWGETQYF. The CDR3 DNA is TGTGCCAGCAGCTTAGGGCGACCCGGGACAGGGTGGGGAGAGACCCAGTACTTC. The full variable domain, with the rest looked up from reference TRBV11-2 and TRBJ2-5, is EAGVAQSPRYKIIEKRQSVAFWCNPISGHATLYWYQQILGQGPKLLIQFQNNGVVDDSQLPKDRFSAERLKGVDSTLKIQPAKLEDSAVYLCASSLGRPGTGWGETQYFGPGTRLLVL.